This T cell receptor beta chain was obtained from a study of follicular helper T cells after annual influenza vaccination. Time point described: 2015-2016 season, pre-vaccination. This table comes from immunoSEQ multiplex PCR, and its TCRdb copy is limited to in-frame clones, with some not included. In the table there are 9,500 to 15,000 clones, roughly three quarters of which are singletons. Germline V gene lookup returns CDR1 KGHSH and CDR2 LQKENI. The CDR3 covers 14 residues. V dropped 3 bases and J dropped 5 bases, with 11 bases sitting between them. Only a few counts were recorded for this clone.

Sequencing used CXCR5+ CD38- circulating T follicular helper cells from blood, obtained on the day of influenza vaccination. The subset: circulating Tfh, non-naive CD4+CXCR5+PD-1+ (ICOS+CD38+ or ICOS-CD38-). J is TRBJ1-5 and V is TRBV18; D possibly corresponds to TRBD1 (6 bases). The TCR was taken from an adult who received the influenza vaccine. The CDR3 region has the DNA TGTGCCAGCTCACCTACAGGGTTCGATCAGCCCCAGCATTTT. Translation gives CASSPTGFDQPQHF.